One sample yielded the 22 T cell receptor beta chains listed below, sequenced in a study of Graves' ophthalmopathy and Graves' hyperthyroidism. For repertoire sequencing, the TCR beta CDR3 regions were amplified from RNA transcripts. First-round RT-PCR used HTBI primers; second-round multiplex PCR followed. Via MiXCR, TCRdb re-called the multiplex PCR reads, giving one row per CDR3 protein. Of 500,000 to 800,000 distinct CDR3 sequences listed, about 41% are singletons. Sequenced: peripheral blood. The receptors originated from an adult man with Graves' ophthalmopathy.

This clonotype showed up just a few times. The chain recombines TRBV20-1 with TRBJ2-2; TRBD1 might be the D (6 bases). This CDR3 has 14 residues. The V and J ends lost 3 bases and 1 base respectively, with 9 bases between them. CDR1 and CDR2 (germline): DFQATT, SNEGSKA (reference sequence). This CDR3 reads CSARPRGNTGELFF. Here the CDR3 DNA reads TGCAGTGCTAGGCCCAGGGGGAACACCGGGGAGCTGTTTTTT.

V is TRBV10-3 and J is TRBJ1-1; no clear D. The V and J ends lost 4 bases and 10 bases respectively, with 7 bases between them. Germline V gene data show CDR1 as ENHRY and CDR2 as SYGVKD. The CDR3 consists of 10 residues. The CDR3 coding sequence is TGTGCCATCAGTGCTACGACAGCTTTCTTT. Its translation: CAISATTAFF.

This clonotype was found many times. V is TRBV10-2 and J is TRBJ1-6; 8 positions match TRBD1. Germline values: CDR1 WSHSY, CDR2 SAAADI. V lost 0 bases, J lost 10 bases, and 14 bases stayed unmatched. This CDR3 spans 18 amino acids. The CDR3 is CASSESTRGAGGSSPLHF. The DNA for the CDR3 is TGCGCCAGCAGTGAGTCGACTCGGGGGGCAGGGGGCAGCTCACCCCTCCACTTT.

CDR3 nucleotides: TGCAGTGCTAGAGATGGGCAGGATTGGGAAAAACTGTTTTTT. It is translated as CSARDGQDWEKLFF. The genes are TRBV20-1 and TRBJ1-4, with D unclear. This CDR3 comprises 14 residues. Germline loops: CDR1 DFQATT, CDR2 SNEGSKA (reference sequence). V was trimmed by 0 bases and J by 8 bases, leaving 13 bases between them.

The chain joins TRBV10-3 to TRBJ1-4; TRBD1 is a possible D gene (5 bases). Trimming removed 8 bases at V and 3 bases at J, with 13 bases between. Germline V lookup: CDR1 ENHRY, CDR2 SYGVKD. The CDR3 length is 14 residues. As DNA, the CDR3 is TGTGCCATCGGGGCCGCTCCAGCTAATGAAAAACTGTTTTTT. This gives the protein CAIGAAPANEKLFF.

This clonotype was counted ten times or more. The V call is TRBV20-1, the J call TRBJ1-1, with 9 bases that match TRBD1. V trimming: 6 bases; J trimming: 9 bases; junction bases outside the gene matches: 5. Germline CDR1 is DFQATT and CDR2 is SNEGSKA (reference sequence). This CDR3 contains 11 residues. The CDR3 DNA follows: TGCAGTGCGGGGACAGGGTTGAAAGCTTTCTTT. Amino acid sequence: CSAGTGLKAFF.

This clonotype showed up just once. V and J are TRBV20-1 and TRBJ1-2; D not resolved. Germline CDR1 reads DFQATT; CDR2 reads SNEGSKA (reference sequence). CDR3 length: 13 residues. Trimming removed 0 bases from V and 2 bases from J, with 7 bases in between. The CDR3 protein is CSAREAGNYGYTF. DNA for the CDR3: TGCAGTGCTAGAGAGGCCGGGAACTATGGCTACACCTTC.

This clonotype has a single count. CDR3 residues: CASSFGSATEAFF. The CDR3 DNA sequence: TGTGCCAGCAGCTTTGGGTCAGCCACTGAAGCTTTCTTT. The chain recombines TRBV7-9 with TRBJ1-1; D call uncertain. The V gene lost 3 bases and the J gene lost 4 bases, with 9 bases spanning the gap. From germline, CDR1 is SEHNR and CDR2 FQNEAQ (reference sequence). This CDR3 is built from 13 residues.

This clonotype was seen more than once but under ten times. The chain combines TRBV7-2 with TRBJ2-7; maybe TRBD1 (5 bases). The CDR3 has 18 amino acids. V was cut by 2 bases and J by 4 bases, with 24 bases left in between. Germline V gives CDR1 SGHTA, CDR2 FQGNSA. The CDR3 reads CASSLLIGASFNHYEQYF. DNA for the CDR3: TGTGCCAGCAGCTTATTGATAGGGGCTTCCTTTAACCATTACGAGCAGTACTTC.

The V gene is TRBV27, the J gene TRBJ2-7, with TRBD2 matching over 8 bases. This CDR3 is 14 amino acids long. The V gene's germline CDR1 is MNHEY and CDR2 SMNVEV (reference sequence). V was pared by 5 bases and J by 4 bases, with 7 bases of the junction left unmatched. Written as DNA, the CDR3 is TGTGCCAGCAGTCCCAGGACTAGCAGTTACGAGCAGTACTTC. As protein: CASSPRTSSYEQYF.

The V and J genes are TRBV4-1 and TRBJ2-3; D is unclear. The CDR3 is made up of 14 amino acids. Germline CDR1 reads MGHRA; CDR2 reads YSYEKL. The V and J ends lost 2 bases and 0 bases respectively, with 6 bases between them. This chain's CDR3 is CASSQPDSTDTQYF. CDR3 nucleotides: TGCGCCAGCAGCCAACCGGATAGCACAGATACGCAGTATTTT.

This clonotype was detected many times. This rearrangement joins TRBV20-1 to TRBJ2-5, with D possibly matching TRBD2 (5 bases). The V gene's germline CDR1 is DFQATT and CDR2 SNEGSKA (reference sequence). V was cut by 7 bases and J by 5 bases, with 14 bases left in between. This CDR3 has 12 amino acids. The chain's CDR3 is CSVPGVEETQYF. The CDR3 DNA sequence: TGCAGTGTTCCCGGGGTGGAGGAGACCCAGTACTTC.

Ten or more counts support this clonotype. This chain joins TRBV4-1 and TRBJ2-7; 8 nucleotides agree with TRBD1. Germline V gene data show CDR1 as MGHRA and CDR2 as YSYEKL. V lost 1 base and J lost 4; bases outside the gene matches: 3. This CDR3 region has 14 residues. The CDR3 loop reads CASSQGDRGYEQYF. In DNA, the CDR3 is TGCGCCAGCAGCCAAGGCGACAGGGGATACGAGCAGTACTTC.

At least ten counts were recorded for this clonotype. The chain recombines TRBV7-9 with TRBJ1-5; 9 positions agree with TRBD1. Germline CDR1 is SEHNR and CDR2 is FQNEAQ (reference sequence). V shed 9 bases and J 7 bases; nucleotides not matched to a gene: 7. The CDR3 consists of 13 residues. The CDR3 reads CASTRDREQPQHF. In DNA, the CDR3 is TGTGCCAGTACAAGGGACAGGGAACAGCCCCAGCATTTT.

This clonotype came up many times. The chain employs TRBV7-2 and TRBJ2-7, with 10 positions matching TRBD2. The CDR3 has 15 residues. Germline V gene sequence: CDR1 SGHTA, CDR2 FQGNSA. Trimming cost V 1 base and J 6 bases; bases outside gene matches: 6. CDR3 amino acids: CASSLVRLAGAEQYF. The CDR3, as DNA: TGTGCCAGCAGCTTAGTCCGCCTAGCGGGAGCCGAGCAGTACTTC.

This clonotype was recorded many times. The chain combines TRBV7-9 with TRBJ1-4; a possible D gene is TRBD1 (5 bases). In germline, CDR1 is SEHNR, CDR2 FQNEAQ (reference sequence). The germline V and J ends were trimmed by 5 bases and 8 bases, with 18 bases remaining between them. This CDR3 spans 15 amino acids. Written as DNA, the CDR3 is TGTGCCAGCAGCCGCCCCGGGACGACGGGGGAAAAACTGTTTTTT. Amino acid sequence: CASSRPGTTGEKLFF.

This clonotype was observed at least ten times. J is TRBJ2-7 and V is TRBV20-1; a possible D gene is TRBD1 (6 bases). The CDR3 totals 13 residues. V was shortened by 0 bases and J by 3 bases, with 9 bases between the two germline ends. Looked up from germline, CDR1 is DFQATT and CDR2 is SNEGSKA (reference sequence). The CDR3 region is CSARDIRGYEQYF. In DNA, the CDR3 is TGCAGTGCTAGAGATATCAGGGGCTACGAGCAGTACTTC.

The V call is TRBV15, the J call TRBJ1-1; maybe TRBD1 (6 bases). This CDR3 contains 11 residues. Trimming took 4 bases from V and 11 from J, leaving 11 bases between them. Germline assignment: CDR1 LNHNV and CDR2 YYDKDF (reference sequence). DNA of the CDR3: TGTGCCACCAGCACGGGACATACGGCTTTCTTT. This gives the protein CATSTGHTAFF. The complete variable domain, with remaining parts taken from reference TRBV15 and TRBJ1-1, reads DAMVIQNPRYQVTQFGKPVTLSCSQTLNHNVMYWYQQKSSQAPKLLFHYYDKDFNNEADTPDNFQSRRPNTSFCFLDIRSPGLGDTAMYLCATSTGHTAFFGQGTRLTVV.

The rearrangement uses TRBV7-9 and TRBJ2-7, with D possibly TRBD1 on 5 matching bases. There are 15 residues in the CDR3. The germline V gene has CDR1 SEHNR and CDR2 FQNEAQ (reference sequence). Trimming removed 5 bases at V and 3 bases at J, with 17 bases between. The CDR3 spells CASSVNTGRYYEQYF. CDR3 nucleotide sequence: TGTGCCAGCAGCGTCAACACAGGACGATACTACGAGCAGTACTTC.

This clonotype was seen a few times. The V gene is TRBV5-1, the J gene TRBJ2-7, with D possibly being TRBD1 or TRBD2 (5 bases each). The CDR3 covers 14 residues. Between the trimmed V and J ends, which lost 0 bases and 10 bases, there was a span of 17 bases. Germline CDR1 SGHRS, CDR2 YFSETQ. The CDR3 DNA is TGCGCCAGCAGCTTGGCAGGGACCCCCGTCGAACAGTACTTC. Translation: CASSLAGTPVEQYF.

V usage is TRBV12-3 or TRBV12-4 and J usage is TRBJ1-5; D unresolved. This CDR3 has 14 residues. The germline V and J ends were trimmed by 5 bases and 5 bases, with 13 bases remaining between them. DNA of the CDR3: TGTGCCAGCAGTCGAGGAGGGAGGCATCAGCCCCAGCATTTT. Translation: CASSRGGRHQPQHF.

The V and J genes are TRBV6-1 and TRBJ2-7; 7 nucleotides agree with TRBD2. This CDR3 is 15 amino acids long. The V gene end was trimmed by 3 bases and the J gene end by 1 base; junction bases not matched to a gene: 6. The germline gives CDR1 MNHNS, CDR2 SASEGT. CDR3 sequence (DNA): TGTGCCAGCAGTGAGTGGGAGGGGAGTTCCTACGAGCAGTACTTC. This codes for CASSEWEGSSYEQYF.